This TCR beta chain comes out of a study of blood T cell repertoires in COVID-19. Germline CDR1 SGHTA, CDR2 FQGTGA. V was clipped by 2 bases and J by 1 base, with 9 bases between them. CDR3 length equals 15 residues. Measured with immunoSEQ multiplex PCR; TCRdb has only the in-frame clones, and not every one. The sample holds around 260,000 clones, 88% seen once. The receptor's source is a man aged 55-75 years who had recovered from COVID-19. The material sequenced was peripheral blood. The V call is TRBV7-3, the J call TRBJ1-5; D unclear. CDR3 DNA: TGTGCCAGCAGCTTAGGAGGGTTGAGCAATCAGCCCCAGCATTTT. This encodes CASSLGGLSNQPQHF. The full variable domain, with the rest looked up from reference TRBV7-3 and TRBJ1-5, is GAGVSQTPSNKVTEKGKYVELRCDPISGHTALYWYRQSLGQGPEFLIYFQGTGAADDSGLPNDRFFAVRPEGSVSTLKIQRTERGDSAVYLCASSLGGLSNQPQHFGDGTRLSIL.